The 30 T cell receptor beta chains below all came from one sample that was sequenced in a study of human T cells and chemical hapten exposure. TCRdb fed the RACE reads into MiXCR, producing one record per CDR3 protein. The table has about 380,000 distinct CDR3 sequences, around 5% seen once. Sample time point: patch test 1, 2 weeks after DPC sensitization. Treatment described: therapeutic diphenylcyclopropenone sensitization with weekly scalp DPC. The sequences come from whole blood, collected in connection with sensitization to the hapten diphenylcyclopropenone (DPC). The receptors were gathered from a woman aged 50 to 65 with alopecia areata. Some clones in this sample may be carry-over from other donors' samples.

This clonotype was observed a handful of times. The J gene is TRBJ2-3, the V gene TRBV6-6; D is possibly TRBD1 (6 bases). The CDR3 loop spans 14 amino acids. Per the germline V gene, CDR1 is MNHNY and CDR2 is SVGAGI (reference sequence). Deletions cut 2 bases from V and 6 bases from J, with 12 bases between. The CDR3 loop is CASSYGVRGDTQYF. The DNA for the CDR3 is TGTGCCAGCAGTTACGGTGTGAGGGGGGATACGCAGTATTTT.

This clonotype has a count of ten or more. This chain uses TRBV20-1 with TRBJ1-2; perhaps TRBD1 as D (5 bases). This CDR3 region has 13 residues. The germline V gene has CDR1 DFQATT and CDR2 SNEGSKA (reference sequence). The ends were cut back, 3 bases at V and 6 bases at J, with 14 bases in the middle. The CDR3 DNA reads as TGCAGTGCTAGGTTGGGGACCACTAATGGCTACACCTTC. It codes for CSARLGTTNGYTF.

This clonotype was seen only a few times. This chain links TRBV12-3 or TRBV12-4 with TRBJ1-6; maybe TRBD1 (5 bases). The CDR3 contains 13 residues. The V end lost 3 bases, the J end lost 9 bases, and 9 bases lay between the germline ends. The CDR3 protein is CASSFQGGSPLHF. The CDR3 bases are TGTGCCAGCAGTTTCCAGGGCGGTTCACCCCTCCACTTT.

This rearrangement joins TRBV29-1 to TRBJ1-5, with 10 nucleotides matching TRBD1. The germline CDR1 and CDR2 sequences are SQVTM and ANQGSEA. The length of the CDR3 is 15 residues. The junction had 4 bases not matched to a gene; V was cut back by 1 base and J by 4 bases. The CDR3 here is CSVEVSGQGNQPQHF. The CDR3, as DNA: TGCAGCGTTGAAGTATCGGGACAGGGGAATCAGCCCCAGCATTTT.

This clonotype was recorded at least ten times. V is TRBV13 and J is TRBJ2-7; D is possibly TRBD2 (5 bases). V lost 0 bases to trimming and J lost 6 bases, with 6 bases between them. The CDR3 is 12 residues long. Per germline, CDR1 PRHDT and CDR2 FYEKMQ (reference sequence). CDR3 amino acids: CASSLGRAEQYF. The CDR3 nucleotides read TGTGCCAGCAGCTTAGGGAGGGCCGAGCAGTACTTC.

This clonotype was seen repeatedly, ten times or more. The V and J genes are TRBV5-4 and TRBJ2-7; 8 bases match TRBD1. V was clipped by 1 base and J by 5 bases; unmatched bases: 8. Looked up from germline, CDR1 is SGHNT and CDR2 is YYREEE (reference sequence). This CDR3 has 15 amino acids. The CDR3 DNA follows: TGTGCCAGCAGCTTGAGCGGACAGGGAAGCGACGAGCAGTACTTC. Protein sequence: CASSLSGQGSDEQYF.

In this sample, this clonotype turned up many times. The chain carries TRBV6-2 or TRBV6-3 and TRBJ2-1; the match to TRBD1 covers 9 bases. V shed 0 bases and J 16 bases; nucleotides not matched to a gene: 13. This CDR3 region has 15 residues. Germline CDR1 MNHEY, CDR2 SVGEGT. The CDR3 loop is CASSYSGQGLQRGFF. CDR3 DNA: TGTGCCAGCAGTTACTCGGGACAGGGACTCCAGCGGGGATTCTTC.

The sample holds many counts of this clonotype. This sequence joins TRBV29-1 and TRBJ2-1, with 8 bases identical to TRBD2. V dropped 7 bases and J dropped 7; count of bases not matched to a gene: 3. From germline, CDR1 is SQVTM and CDR2 ANQGSEA. This CDR3 has 11 residues. Here the CDR3 DNA reads TGCAGCGCCTCTAGCGGGAATGAGCAGTTCTTC. Amino acids: CSASSGNEQFF.

This clonotype has at least ten counts. This chain connects TRBV3-1 to TRBJ2-7; no firm D call. The CDR3 extends over 13 amino acids. V lost 5 bases to trimming and J lost 5 bases, with 13 bases between them. From germline, CDR1 is LGHDT and CDR2 YNNKEL (reference sequence). CDR3 nucleotides: TGTGCCAGCAGCGAAAGGGTTGAGGACGAGCAGTACTTC. It specifies CASSERVEDEQYF.

This clonotype has more than one count but fewer than ten. The chain is built from TRBV12-5 and TRBJ1-3; D is unclear. V was cut by 4 bases and J by 0 bases, with 10 bases left in between. The CDR3 runs 15 residues. Germline loops: CDR1 LGHNT, CDR2 FRNRAP. The CDR3 loop reads CASGSGQSSGNTIYF. The CDR3 nucleotides read TGTGCTAGTGGTTCGGGCCAGAGCTCTGGAAACACCATATATTTT.

This clonotype has a handful of counts. The V gene is TRBV11-2, the J gene TRBJ1-1, with TRBD1 matching over 7 bases. The CDR3 spans 15 residues. Trimming took 3 bases from V and 1 from J; bases not matched to a gene: 5. Germline-derived CDR1 and CDR2 are SGHAT and FQNNGV. The CDR3 sequence is CASSLGTAGNTEAFF. The CDR3 region has the DNA TGTGCCAGCAGCTTGGGGACAGCCGGGAACACTGAAGCTTTCTTT.

This clonotype was seen a handful of times. The CDR3 reads CSVAYQTEGEQYF. The DNA for the CDR3 is TGCAGCGTTGCGTACCAGACCGAGGGAGAACAGTACTTC. This chain links TRBV29-1 with TRBJ2-7, with D perhaps TRBD2 (5 bases). Trimming removed 4 bases from V and 10 bases from J, with 20 bases in between. Germline CDR1 SQVTM, CDR2 ANQGSEA. CDR3 length: 13 residues.

This clonotype was counted many times. The rearrangement uses TRBV12-3 or TRBV12-4 and TRBJ1-5; D gene uncertain. V shed 6 bases and J shed 5 bases, with 14 bases lying between them. This CDR3 spans 14 amino acids. The CDR3 DNA reads TGTGCCAGCAGGCCTGGGGTAGAGTATCAGCCCCAGCATTTT. Encoded protein: CASRPGVEYQPQHF.

This clonotype was detected ten times or more. In DNA, the CDR3 is TGTGCCAGCAAGCTGTTCGAGGGGCGCGGTCAGCCCCAGCATTTT. Translation gives CASKLFEGRGQPQHF. This chain joins TRBV2 and TRBJ1-5; D is perhaps TRBD1 (5 bases). The CDR3 extends over 15 amino acids. Trimming stripped 7 bases from V and 6 bases from J, with 19 bases between. Germline V gives CDR1 SNHLY, CDR2 FYNNEI. Variable domain in full (rest from reference TRBV2 and TRBJ1-5): EPEVTQTPSHQVTQMGQEVILRCVPISNHLYFYWYRQILGQKVEFLVSFYNNEISEKSEIFDDQFSVERPDGSNFTLKIRSTKLEDSAMYFCASKLFEGRGQPQHFGDGTRLSIL.

This clonotype was detected many times. V is TRBV6-5 and J is TRBJ2-2; D is undetermined. CDR1 and CDR2 (germline): MNHEY, SVGAGI. The CDR3 has 14 amino acids. The ends were cut back, 6 bases at V and 1 base at J, with 9 bases in the middle. As DNA, the CDR3 is TGTGCCAGCAGACGGACGGGGAACACCGGGGAGCTGTTTTTT. Translated: CASRRTGNTGELFF.

This clonotype was counted a few times. The CDR3 DNA follows: TGTGCCAGCAAGACCCCGGGACCCCCACGGCAGTACTTC. As protein: CASKTPGPPRQYF. This chain links TRBV5-5 with TRBJ2-7; D possibly matches TRBD1 or TRBD2 (5 bases each). The CDR3 runs 13 residues. Trimming shortened V by 6 bases and J by 9 bases, and 19 bases separated the two germline ends. CDR1 and CDR2 (germline): SGHKS, YYEKEE (reference sequence).

The table lists this clonotype with many counts. V usage is TRBV28 and J usage is TRBJ2-7, with 10 bases matching TRBD2. Germline V CDR1 and CDR2: MDHEN, SYDVKM. This CDR3 has 16 amino acids. The V gene end was trimmed by 4 bases and the J gene end by 0 bases; junction bases not matched to a gene: 6. CDR3 residues: CASSSPASGSSYEQYF. In DNA, the CDR3 is TGTGCCAGCAGTTCCCCCGCTAGCGGGAGCTCCTACGAGCAGTACTTC.

This clonotype came up a few times. The rearrangement joins TRBV20-1 to TRBJ2-7, with D unresolved. The germline gives CDR1 DFQATT, CDR2 SNEGSKA (reference sequence). CDR3 length: 13 residues. Trimming took off 0 bases at V and 2 bases at J, with 8 bases between the two ends. For the CDR3, the DNA is TGCAGTGCTAGAGAGAAGCCAACCTACGAGCAGTACTTC. Protein sequence: CSAREKPTYEQYF.

CDR3 in DNA: TGCGCCAGCAGCTCCTCCGGGACAGGGCTTCACTATGGCTACACCTTC. It specifies CASSSSGTGLHYGYTF. V is TRBV5-1 and J is TRBJ1-2; 9 nucleotides line up with TRBD1. Germline V gene lookup returns CDR1 SGHRS and CDR2 YFSETQ. CDR3 length equals 16 residues. V dropped 3 bases and J dropped 3; count of bases not matched to a gene: 9.

This clonotype was detected a few times. The CDR3 sequence is CASHPGHFTEQYF. The CDR3 bases are TGTGCCAGCCACCCGGGACACTTCACCGAGCAGTACTTC. The rearrangement joins TRBV28 to TRBJ2-7; possibly TRBD1 for D (6 bases). The CDR3 length is 13 residues. The germline V gene encodes CDR1 MDHEN and CDR2 SYDVKM. V was pared by 8 bases and J by 6 bases, with 17 bases between.

The V call is TRBV2, the J call TRBJ2-2; 7 nucleotides align to TRBD2. Germline V gene lookup returns CDR1 SNHLY and CDR2 FYNNEI. The CDR3 spans 15 residues. The J segment lost 4 bases and the V segment lost 8 bases, leaving 10 bases of the junction unmatched. The CDR3 loop is CASRKGGETTGELFF. The CDR3 nucleotides read TGTGCCAGCCGAAAGGGAGGGGAGACCACCGGGGAGCTGTTTTTT. Complete variable domain (other parts from reference TRBV2 and TRBJ2-2): EPEVTQTPSHQVTQMGQEVILRCVPISNHLYFYWYRQILGQKVEFLVSFYNNEISEKSEIFDDQFSVERPDGSNFTLKIRSTKLEDSAMYFCASRKGGETTGELFFGEGSRLTVL.

This clonotype was observed a few times. The chain combines TRBV6-1 with TRBJ2-7, with 7 bases matching TRBD1. The CDR3 length is 14 residues. The V segment lost 4 bases and the J segment 1 base; nucleotides outside the gene matches: 4. Per the germline V gene, CDR1 is MNHNS and CDR2 is SASEGT. CDR3 DNA: TGTGCCAGCAGTGGGGCCAGGGGGTCCTACGAGCAGTACTTC. This translates into CASSGARGSYEQYF.

In DNA form, the CDR3 reads TGTGCCAGCAGTTACTCGAACCCACCCTACGAGCAGTACTTC. It yields the protein CASSYSNPPYEQYF. J is TRBJ2-7 and V is TRBV6-6; D not resolved. Trimming removed 0 bases at V and 2 bases at J, with 8 bases between. The CDR3 length is 14 residues. Per the germline V gene, CDR1 is MNHNY and CDR2 is SVGAGI (reference sequence).

This clonotype has a count of ten or more. The chain joins TRBV29-1 to TRBJ1-1; 7 positions agree with TRBD1. The V and J ends lost 4 bases and 4 bases, in that order; junction bases with no gene match: 9. There are 14 residues in the CDR3. Germline lookup yields CDR1 SQVTM and CDR2 ANQGSEA. Here the CDR3 reads CSVGGQKDGTEAFF. The CDR3 coding sequence is TGCAGCGTTGGGGGACAGAAGGACGGCACTGAAGCTTTCTTT.

V gene TRBV10-3 combines with J gene TRBJ1-4; D is uncertain. Looked up from germline, CDR1 is ENHRY and CDR2 is SYGVKD. Trimming removed 3 bases from V and 0 bases from J, with 5 bases in between. This CDR3 has 14 residues. CDR3 region: CAISETSTNEKLFF. CDR3 coding DNA: TGTGCCATCAGTGAAACCTCAACTAATGAAAAACTGTTTTTT.

This clonotype has a handful of counts. The chain recombines TRBV28 with TRBJ1-5; 9 nucleotides align to TRBD1. CDR3 length equals 15 residues. V shed 5 bases and J 1 base; nucleotides not matched to a gene: 3. Germline V gene data show CDR1 as MDHEN and CDR2 as SYDVKM. In DNA, the CDR3 is TGTGCCAGCAGTAACAGGGGGCTGAGCAATCAGCCCCAGCATTTT. Translation: CASSNRGLSNQPQHF. The complete variable domain, with remaining parts taken from reference TRBV28 and TRBJ1-5, reads DVKVTQSSRYLVKRTGEKVFLECVQDMDHENMFWYRQDPGLGLRLIYFSYDVKMKEKGDIPEGYSVSREKKERFSLILESASTNQTSMYLCASSNRGLSNQPQHFGDGTRLSIL.

The rearrangement uses TRBV20-1 and TRBJ1-3; D perhaps matches TRBD1 (6 bases). Germline V CDR1 and CDR2: DFQATT, SNEGSKA (reference sequence). The CDR3 has 13 amino acids. V lost 1 base to trimming and J lost 3 bases, with 7 bases between them. DNA of the CDR3: TGCAGTGCTAGAGTAGGGGGTGGAAACACCATATATTTT. Translated: CSARVGGGNTIYF.

CDR3 residues: CASSPGGARPEKLFF. Written as DNA, the CDR3 is TGTGCCAGCAGTCCCGGGGGGGCGCGTCCTGAAAAACTGTTTTTT. The chain combines TRBV25-1 with TRBJ1-4; the D gene is possibly TRBD1 (6 bases). This CDR3 spans 15 amino acids. Looked up from germline, CDR1 is MGHDK and CDR2 is SYGVNS. V lost 5 bases to trimming and J lost 7 bases, with 17 bases between them.

This clonotype was counted at least ten times. The gene calls are TRBV14 and TRBJ2-7; tentatively, D is TRBD2 (5 bases). The CDR3 runs to 14 residues. CDR1 SGHDN and CDR2 FVKESK come from the germline V gene. V was cut by 0 bases and J by 2 bases, with 8 bases left in between. The CDR3 sequence is CASSQDFGAYEQYF. The CDR3 coding sequence is TGTGCCAGCAGCCAAGATTTCGGGGCCTACGAGCAGTACTTC.

This clonotype was detected ten times or more. The chain carries TRBV5-1 and TRBJ1-3, with D possibly matching TRBD1 (6 bases). The CDR3 runs to 15 residues. In germline, CDR1 is SGHRS, CDR2 YFSETQ. Between the trimmed V and J ends, which lost 6 bases and 0 bases, there was a span of 13 bases. CDR3 nucleotide sequence: TGCGCCAGCACCGAGACAGGCCTCTCTGGAAACACCATATATTTT. This encodes CASTETGLSGNTIYF.